This T cell receptor (beta chain) came from a study of blood T cells in healthy people across ages. At least 6.5 million PBMCs were isolated per sample. Using a J-beta primer mix together with a sample-barcoded 5' primer, a second PCR was run for roughly 7 to 12 cycles. TCRdb redid the calling of the 5' RACE reads with MiXCR, one entry per CDR3 protein. The sample shows around 1,600,000 distinct CDR3 sequences, about 42% of them seen only once. The junction had 2 bases not matched to a gene; V was cut back by 3 bases and J by 4 bases. CDR1 is SGHRS, CDR2 YFSETQ, per germline. This CDR3 region has 14 residues.

This rearrangement joins TRBV5-1 to TRBJ1-4; the match to TRBD1 covers 8 bases. The TCR was taken from a woman aged 18-35 years in good health. Sequencing was carried out using blood. DNA of the CDR3: TGCGCCAGCAGCTCAGGGGGCGATAATGAAAAACTGTTTTTT. Translation gives CASSSGGDNEKLFF.